The 9 T cell receptor beta chains listed next were all sequenced from one sample in a study of cytomegalovirus exposure and HLA in healthy donors (dated by TCRdb to 2015 to 2018). Library preparation employed the immunoSEQ multiplex PCR assay. This immuneACCESS table, as held by TCRdb, lists in-frame sequences with V and J called but not all clones. Of the missing ones, under half trace to an unresolved V gene in checked studies; the others have no known cause. This sample comprises roughly 73,000 clones, approximately 96% of them detected only once. The ten largest account for less than 3.5% of the sample. Sequenced sample: PBMCs. The receptor set was obtained from a young man in good health and CMV-seronegative.

This sequence joins TRBV6-5 and TRBJ1-3; no firm D call. The CDR3 is 15 amino acids. The V gene lost 6 bases and the J gene lost 4 bases, with 16 bases spanning the gap. Germline assignment: CDR1 MNHEY and CDR2 SVGAGI. DNA of the CDR3: TGTGCCAGCAGATCGGCCGTAGGAGGGGGAAACACCATATATTTT. Protein product: CASRSAVGGGNTIYF.

The V gene is TRBV18, the J gene TRBJ1-2; D not certain. Germline assignment: CDR1 KGHSH and CDR2 LQKENI. V dropped 4 bases and J dropped 4 bases, with 13 bases sitting between them. CDR3 length: 14 amino acids. The CDR3 DNA follows: TGTGCCAGCTCACGGGGAGACGCCGCCTATGGCTACACCTTC. The encoded protein is CASSRGDAAYGYTF.

The chain recombines TRBV18 with TRBJ2-5, with TRBD2 matching 9 bases. V lost 6 bases and J lost 1; bases outside the gene matches: 15. The CDR3 has 18 amino acids. Germline loops: CDR1 KGHSH, CDR2 LQKENI. CDR3 protein: CASSPLPGSGGLQETQYF. In DNA form, the CDR3 reads TGTGCCAGCTCGCCCCTCCCGGGTAGCGGGGGACTCCAAGAGACCCAGTACTTC.

The V and J genes are TRBV29-1 and TRBJ1-2; D gene ambiguous. V dropped 7 bases and J dropped 6 bases, with 9 bases sitting between them. The CDR3 length is 10 residues. Germline V lookup: CDR1 SQVTM, CDR2 ANQGSEA. DNA of the CDR3: TGCAGCGCTGGGCCAGATGGCTACACCTTC. This translates into CSAGPDGYTF.

This clone was recorded only once. CDR3 DNA sequence: TGTGCCAGCAGTAAACAGCCGATGAACACTGAAGCTTTCTTT. Protein: CASSKQPMNTEAFF. The chain uses TRBV6-5 and TRBJ1-1; D not certain. Germline CDR1 is MNHEY and CDR2 is SVGAGI. Trimming removed 5 bases from V and 0 bases from J, with 10 bases in between. The CDR3 loop spans 14 amino acids.

The rearrangement joins TRBV2 to TRBJ1-2; D unclear. The CDR3 spans 14 residues. Germline CDR1 and CDR2: SNHLY and FYNNEI. V was cut by 1 base and J by 6 bases, with 12 bases left in between. For the CDR3, the DNA is TGTGCCAGCAGTGAAGTGGCAGGAGGAGATGGCTACACCTTC. This codes for CASSEVAGGDGYTF.

The sample holds one count of this clone. The chain is built from TRBV30 and TRBJ1-2; TRBD1 aligns across 7 bases. V lost 1 base, J lost 7 bases, and 9 bases stayed unmatched. Germline V gives CDR1 GTSNPN, CDR2 SVGIG (reference sequence). This CDR3 contains 14 residues. In DNA, the CDR3 is TGTGCCTGGAGTGGTACGGGACAGTCCTCTGGCTACACCTTC. As protein: CAWSGTGQSSGYTF.

The CDR3 coding sequence is TGTGCTAGTGGTTTTTGGGACAGCCGAAATCAGCCCCAGCATTTT. This sequence encodes CASGFWDSRNQPQHF. The J gene is TRBJ1-5, the V gene TRBV12-5, with TRBD1 matching 7 bases. The CDR3 covers 15 residues. With 3 bases clipped from V and 4 bases from J, the junction kept 6 bases outside the gene matches. CDR1 is LGHNT, CDR2 FRNRAP, per germline.

The chain has TRBV6-1 and TRBJ2-7; TRBD2 aligns across 8 bases. The length of the CDR3 is 16 residues. The trim removed 3 bases at V and 0 bases at J, leaving 7 bases unmatched. Germline V lookup: CDR1 MNHNS, CDR2 SASEGT. In nucleotides, the CDR3 is TGTGCCAGCAGTGAGGACGGGGGGGCCCCCTCCTACGAGCAGTACTTC. This translates into CASSEDGGAPSYEQYF.